Shown below are 3 T cell receptor beta chains from a single sample sequenced in a study of blood T cell repertoires in COVID-19. The repertoire was sequenced with immunoSEQ multiplex PCR; TCRdb's copy has only in-frame clones and lacks some. The sample has 450,000 to 500,000 clones; about 88% are singletons. The sample consisted of PBMCs or T cells enriched from blood (not recorded which). Source of these receptors: an older woman who had recovered from COVID-19.

The CDR3, as DNA: TGTGCCAGCAGCCAAGAGGGGCGGGGAGGCTACAATGAGCAGTTCTTC. Encoded protein: CASSQEGRGGYNEQFF. The rearrangement links TRBV3-1 (or the pseudogene TRBV3-2) to TRBJ2-1; TRBD2 might be the D (6 bases). Germline CDR1 is LGHDT and CDR2 is YNNKEL (reference sequence). V was cut by 0 bases and J by 3 bases, with 12 bases left in between. The CDR3 length is 16 residues.

The chain recombines TRBV11-2 with TRBJ2-1; no definite D call. The germline gives CDR1 SGHAT, CDR2 FQNNGV. The CDR3 has 13 residues. Trimming removed 0 bases from V and 8 bases from J, with 8 bases in between. In DNA form, the CDR3 reads TGTGCCAGCAGCTTAGATCTCCGGGATGAGCAGTTCTTC. It codes for CASSLDLRDEQFF.

The gene calls are TRBV5-1 and TRBJ1-6; no definite D call. Germline CDR1 SGHRS, CDR2 YFSETQ. V was cut by 1 base and J by 8 bases, with 13 bases left in between. The CDR3 has 15 residues. The CDR3 protein is CASSLSGSSDSPLHF. The CDR3 DNA reads as TGCGCCAGCAGCTTGAGCGGATCTTCTGATTCACCCCTCCACTTT. The full variable domain, completed using reference TRBV5-1 and TRBJ1-6, is KAGVTQTPRYLIKTRGQQVTLSCSPISGHRSVSWYQQTPGQGLQFLFEYFSETQRNKGNFPGRFSGRQFSNSRSEMNVSTLELGDSALYLCASSLSGSSDSPLHFGNGTRLTVT.